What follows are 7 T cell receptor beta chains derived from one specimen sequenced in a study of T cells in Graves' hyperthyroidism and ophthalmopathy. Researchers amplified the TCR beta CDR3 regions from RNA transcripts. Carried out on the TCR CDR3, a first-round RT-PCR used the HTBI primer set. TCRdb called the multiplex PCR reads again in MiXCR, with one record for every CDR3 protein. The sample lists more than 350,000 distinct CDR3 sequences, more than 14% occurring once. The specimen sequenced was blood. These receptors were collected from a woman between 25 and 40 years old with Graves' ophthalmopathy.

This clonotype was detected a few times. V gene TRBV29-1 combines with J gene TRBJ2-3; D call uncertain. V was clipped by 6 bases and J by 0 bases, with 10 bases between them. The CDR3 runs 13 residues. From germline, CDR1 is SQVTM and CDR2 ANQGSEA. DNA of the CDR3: TGCAGCGTCGTAGGGATCAGCACAGATACGCAGTATTTT. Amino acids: CSVVGISTDTQYF.

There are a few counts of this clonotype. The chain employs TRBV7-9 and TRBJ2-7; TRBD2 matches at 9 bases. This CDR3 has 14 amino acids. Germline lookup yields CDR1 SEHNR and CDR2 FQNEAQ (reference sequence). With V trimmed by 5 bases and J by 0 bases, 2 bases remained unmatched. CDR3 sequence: CASSRTSDSYEQYF. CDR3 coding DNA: TGTGCCAGCAGCCGGACTAGCGACTCCTACGAGCAGTACTTC.

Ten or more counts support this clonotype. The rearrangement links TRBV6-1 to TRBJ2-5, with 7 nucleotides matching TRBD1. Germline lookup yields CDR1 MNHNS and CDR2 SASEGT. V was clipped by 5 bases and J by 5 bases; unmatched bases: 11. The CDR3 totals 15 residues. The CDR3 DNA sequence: TGTGCCAGCAGTTATGGGGACAGCTCGAGGGAGACCCAGTACTTC. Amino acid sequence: CASSYGDSSRETQYF.

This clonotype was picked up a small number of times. The CDR3 DNA sequence: TGCGCCAGCAGCTCGAGGGGGACAGGGAGTGTTTCCGGGGAGCTGTTTTTT. Translation: CASSSRGTGSVSGELFF. The chain carries TRBV5-1 and TRBJ2-2; 9 bases are shared with TRBD1. Germline-derived CDR1 and CDR2 are SGHRS and YFSETQ. The CDR3 is 17 residues long. V shed 3 bases and J 6 bases; nucleotides not matched to a gene: 12.

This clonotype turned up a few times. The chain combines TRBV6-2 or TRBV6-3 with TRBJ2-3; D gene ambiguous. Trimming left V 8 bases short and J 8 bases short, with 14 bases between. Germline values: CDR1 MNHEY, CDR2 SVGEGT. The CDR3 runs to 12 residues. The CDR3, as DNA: TGTGCCAGCGAGCCCAACATGGGTACGCAGTATTTT. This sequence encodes CASEPNMGTQYF.

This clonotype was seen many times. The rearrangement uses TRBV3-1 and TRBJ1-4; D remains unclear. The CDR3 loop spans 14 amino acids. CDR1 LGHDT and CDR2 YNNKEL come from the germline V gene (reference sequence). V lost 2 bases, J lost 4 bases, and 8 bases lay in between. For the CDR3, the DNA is TGTGCCAGCAGCCAATCGGTACTTAATGAAAAACTGTTTTTT. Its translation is CASSQSVLNEKLFF.

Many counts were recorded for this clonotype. This CDR3 is CASSPRGQGASTEAFF. In DNA form, the CDR3 reads TGTGCCAGCAGCCCGAGGGGACAGGGGGCGAGCACTGAAGCTTTCTTT. This chain connects TRBV5-5 to TRBJ1-1; 12 positions match TRBD1. Germline CDR1 SGHKS, CDR2 YYEKEE (reference sequence). The CDR3 contains 16 residues. V trimming: 4 bases; J trimming: 4 bases; junction bases outside the gene matches: 8.